Listed below are T cell receptor beta chains from one sample, sequenced in a study of PD-L1 blockade in urothelial cancer. This table comes from immunoSEQ multiplex PCR, and its TCRdb copy is limited to in-frame clones, with some not included. The sample includes 90,000 or so clones, 90% of them seen just once. The material was PBMCs, obtained around atezolizumab (anti-PD-L1) treatment. The receptors come from a man in his 60s with urothelial cancer. The CDR3 runs from the conserved cysteine through the conserved F or W. The D gene is left open where the match is weak. Only part of the rows carry a size: once, few, many, or a class if the clone is expanded.

size: NA
D: TRBD2
J: TRBJ2-2
V: TRBV11-2
CDR3: CASSPGLAEVVRRELFF
DNA: TGTGCCAGCAGCCCCGGACTAGCGGAAGTTGTCCGCCGGGAGCTGTTTTTT

size: NA
D: TRBD2
J: TRBJ2-1
V: TRBV30
CDR3: CAWRDKRGNSYNEQFF
DNA: TGTGCCTGGAGAGACAAGCGGGGGAACTCCTACAATGAGCAGTTCTTC

size: NA
D: TRBD1
J: TRBJ2-1
V: TRBV16
CDR3: CASSPPGQGVKTFF
DNA: TGTGCCAGCAGCCCGCCGGGACAGGGAGTAAAAACGTTCTTC

size: once
D: NA
J: TRBJ1-2
V: TRBV28
CDR3: CASSLNLVSRGKNYGYTF
DNA: TGTGCCAGCAGTTTAAATCTTGTGTCCCGGGGGAAGAACTATGGCTACACCTTC

size: NA
D: NA
J: TRBJ1-3
V: TRBV30
CDR3: CAWSVQGNTIYF
DNA: TGTGCCTGGAGTGTACAGGGAAACACCATATATTTT

size: few
D: NA
J: TRBJ2-3
V: TRBV9
CDR3: CASSVSPNSDTQYF
DNA: TGTGCCAGCAGCGTATCTCCGAACTCAGATACGCAGTATTTT

size: NA
D: TRBD1
J: TRBJ1-4
V: TRBV5-6
CDR3: CASSLAGTGGWVFF
DNA: TGTGCCAGCAGCTTGGCCGGGACAGGGGGTTGGGTGTTTTTT

size: NA
D: NA
J: TRBJ1-2
V: TRBV7-9
CDR3: CASSLGSGRVNGYTF
DNA: TGTGCCAGCAGCTTAGGTTCTGGGAGGGTGAATGGCTACACCTTC

size: NA
D: NA
J: TRBJ1-2
V: TRBV6-5
CDR3: CASSRAGGTNYGYTF
DNA: TGTGCCAGCTCAAGAGCGGGGGGTACTAACTATGGCTACACCTTC

size: NA
D: NA
J: TRBJ2-1
V: TRBV21-1
CDR3: CASSNCKRGAPHSFYNEQFF
DNA: TGTGCCAGCAGCAATTGTAAGCGGGGGGCCCCGCACTCCTTCTACAATGAGCAGTTCTTC

size: NA
D: TRBD2
J: TRBJ2-3
V: TRBV18
CDR3: CASSPQVAGDPDTQYF
DNA: TGTGCCAGCTCACCCCAGGTAGCGGGGGACCCAGATACGCAGTATTTT

size: NA
D: TRBD1
J: TRBJ1-4
V: TRBV4-2
CDR3: CASSQGGQGWEKLFF
DNA: TGTGCCAGCAGCCAGGGCGGACAGGGATGGGAAAAACTGTTTTTT

size: NA
D: NA
J: TRBJ2-7
V: TRBV5-1
CDR3: CASSLVAGSYEQYF
DNA: TGCGCCAGCAGCTTGGTTGCGGGGAGCTACGAGCAGTACTTC

size: NA
D: TRBD2
J: TRBJ2-5
V: TRBV29-1
CDR3: CSVERSRKREPRETQYF
DNA: TGCAGCGTTGAAAGGTCTCGCAAGCGGGAGCCGCGGGAGACCCAGTACTTC

size: once
D: TRBD1
J: TRBJ1-2
V: TRBV7-8
CDR3: CASSSQGAIYGYTF
DNA: TGTGCCAGCAGCTCCCAGGGGGCTATCTATGGCTACACCTTC

size: NA
D: TRBD1
J: TRBJ1-4
V: TRBV7-8
CDR3: CASSSTGANEKLFF
DNA: TGTGCCAGCAGCTCGACAGGGGCAAATGAAAAACTGTTTTTT

size: NA
D: NA
J: TRBJ1-4
V: TRBV10-1
CDR3: CASSLFQGVGEKLFF
DNA: TGCGCCAGCAGCTTATTCCAGGGCGTAGGAGAAAAACTGTTTTTT

size: NA
D: NA
J: TRBJ2-1
V: TRBV25-1
CDR3: CASTPAGNNNEQFF
DNA: TGTGCCAGCACTCCAGCCGGGAACAACAATGAGCAGTTCTTC

size: once
D: TRBD1
J: TRBJ1-1
V: TRBV20-1
CDR3: CSGDRGPEAFF
DNA: TGCAGCGGGGACAGGGGTCCTGAAGCTTTCTTT

size: few
D: NA
J: TRBJ1-1
V: TRBV2
CDR3: CASRTEQGNTEAFF
DNA: TGTGCCAGCAGGACTGAACAGGGGAACACTGAAGCTTTCTTT

size: NA
D: NA
J: TRBJ1-2
V: TRBV5-5
CDR3: CASSVQRTYGYTF
DNA: TGTGCCAGCAGCGTACAACGAACCTATGGCTACACCTTC

size: NA
D: NA
J: TRBJ2-5
V: TRBV11-2
CDR3: CASSLETQETQYF
DNA: TGTGCCAGCAGCTTAGAGACTCAAGAGACCCAGTACTTC

size: NA
D: NA
J: TRBJ1-5
V: TRBV28
CDR3: CASKSGVNQPQHF
DNA: TGTGCCAGCAAGTCAGGGGTCAATCAGCCCCAGCATTTT

size: NA
D: NA
J: TRBJ1-3
V: TRBV6-5
CDR3: CASSPQFSGNTIYF
DNA: TGTGCCAGCAGTCCGCAGTTCTCTGGAAACACCATATATTTT

size: NA
D: NA
J: TRBJ2-3
V: TRBV27
CDR3: CASSFRETDTQYF
DNA: TGTGCCAGCAGTTTCCGGGAGACAGATACGCAGTATTTT

size: few
D: NA
J: TRBJ1-5
V: TRBV20-1
CDR3: CSALVSQPQHF
DNA: TGCAGTGCTCTTGTAAGCCAGCCCCAGCATTTT

size: few
D: TRBD1
J: TRBJ1-2
V: TRBV25-1
CDR3: CASRVSGGDYGYTF
DNA: TGTGCCAGCAGGGTGTCAGGGGGCGACTATGGCTACACCTTC

size: NA
D: NA
J: TRBJ2-7
V: TRBV5-1
CDR3: CASSLGGGESSYEQYF
DNA: TGCGCCAGCAGCTTGGGGGGGGGCGAAAGCTCCTACGAGCAGTACTTC

size: NA
D: TRBD1
J: TRBJ1-1
V: TRBV18
CDR3: CASSERQGAQGAFF
DNA: TGTGCCAGCTCAGAAAGACAGGGGGCACAAGGCGCTTTCTTT

size: NA
D: TRBD2
J: TRBJ2-5
V: TRBV5-5
CDR3: CASSMALAGDIQETQYF
DNA: TGTGCCAGCAGCATGGCCCTAGCGGGGGACATCCAGGAGACCCAGTACTTC

size: NA
D: NA
J: TRBJ1-4
V: TRBV5-5
CDR3: CASSLQQPNEKLFF
DNA: TGTGCCAGCAGCTTGCAACAGCCTAATGAAAAACTGTTTTTT

size: NA
D: NA
J: TRBJ2-7
V: TRBV6-1
CDR3: CASSEAPTDSYEQYF
DNA: TGTGCCAGCAGTGAAGCCCCGACAGATTCCTACGAGCAGTACTTC

size: NA
D: NA
J: TRBJ2-2
V: TRBV29-1
CDR3: CSVRFRGGELFF
DNA: TGCAGCGTTAGATTTAGGGGCGGGGAGCTGTTTTTT

size: NA
D: TRBD1
J: TRBJ1-1
V: TRBV11-1
CDR3: CASSSKGTADTEAFF
DNA: TGTGCCAGCAGCTCCAAGGGGACAGCGGACACTGAAGCTTTCTTT

size: NA
D: TRBD2
J: TRBJ2-5
V: TRBV19
CDR3: CASSRTSGRAGETQYF
DNA: TGTGCCAGCTCAAGGACTAGCGGGAGGGCCGGAGAGACCCAGTACTTC

size: NA
D: TRBD2
J: TRBJ2-3
V: TRBV6-6
CDR3: CASSTRLAGDTDTQYF
DNA: TGTGCCAGCAGCACTAGGCTAGCGGGGGACACAGATACGCAGTATTTT

size: NA
D: TRBD2
J: TRBJ2-7
V: TRBV5-8
CDR3: CASSLLTSGFYEQYF
DNA: TGTGCCAGCAGCTTGCTAACTAGCGGCTTTTACGAGCAGTACTTC

size: few
D: NA
J: TRBJ1-6
V: TRBV28
CDR3: CASRYRGSYNSPLHF
DNA: TGTGCCAGCAGATATAGGGGCTCCTATAATTCACCCCTCCACTTT

size: few
D: NA
J: TRBJ2-7
V: TRBV7-9
CDR3: CASSLKDSSYEQYF
DNA: TGTGCCAGCAGCTTAAAGGACAGCTCCTACGAGCAGTACTTC

size: NA
D: TRBD1
J: TRBJ1-3
V: TRBV11-2
CDR3: CASSLGQALTGNTIYF
DNA: TGTGCCAGCAGCTTGGGACAGGCACTGACTGGAAACACCATATATTTT

size: NA
D: NA
J: TRBJ2-1
V: TRBV9
CDR3: CASSVEADASNEQFF
DNA: TGTGCCAGCAGCGTAGAAGCGGACGCCTCCAATGAGCAGTTCTTC

size: NA
D: TRBD2
J: TRBJ2-6
V: TRBV5-1
CDR3: CASSVTSGASGANVLTF
DNA: TGCGCCAGCAGCGTGACTAGCGGTGCCTCTGGGGCCAACGTCCTGACTTTC

size: NA
D: TRBD2
J: TRBJ2-5
V: TRBV4-1
CDR3: CASSLRGSGGETQYF
DNA: TGCGCCAGCAGCCTGCGGGGGTCCGGGGGAGAGACCCAGTACTTC

size: NA
D: TRBD1
J: TRBJ2-7
V: TRBV7-2
CDR3: CASSLRQGAVEQYF
DNA: TGTGCCAGCAGCTTAAGACAGGGGGCGGTCGAGCAGTACTTC

size: NA
D: NA
J: TRBJ2-1
V: TRBV7-9
CDR3: CASSPYRESSYNEQFF
DNA: TGTGCCAGCAGTCCCTACAGGGAAAGCTCCTACAATGAGCAGTTCTTC

size: NA
D: TRBD1
J: TRBJ2-1
V: TRBV7-2
CDR3: CASSFRDSFGEQFF
DNA: TGTGCCAGCAGCTTTCGGGACAGTTTCGGTGAGCAGTTCTTC